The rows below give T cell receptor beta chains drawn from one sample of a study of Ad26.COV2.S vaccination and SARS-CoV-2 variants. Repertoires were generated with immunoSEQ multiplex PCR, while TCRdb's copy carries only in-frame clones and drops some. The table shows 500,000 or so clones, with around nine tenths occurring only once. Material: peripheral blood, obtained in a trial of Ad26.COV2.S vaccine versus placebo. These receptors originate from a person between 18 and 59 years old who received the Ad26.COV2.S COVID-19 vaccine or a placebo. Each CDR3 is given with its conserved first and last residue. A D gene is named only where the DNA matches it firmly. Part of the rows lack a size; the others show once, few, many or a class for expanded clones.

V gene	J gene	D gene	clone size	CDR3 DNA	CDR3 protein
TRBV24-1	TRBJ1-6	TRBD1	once	TGTGCCACCAGTGAGGACGGACAGGCACTCCACTTT	CATSEDGQALHF
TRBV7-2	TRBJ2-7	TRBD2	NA	TGTGCCAGCAGCTTAACGATCCTGACTAGCGGGAGGAGCCACGAGCAGTACTTC	CASSLTILTSGRSHEQYF
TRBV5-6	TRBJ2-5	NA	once	TGTGCCAGCAGCTTGGTGGCTGGAGGACAAGAGACCCAGTACTTC	CASSLVAGGQETQYF
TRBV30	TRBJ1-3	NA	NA	TGTGCCTGGCTAGACAGATCCTCTGGAAACACCATATATTTT	CAWLDRSSGNTIYF
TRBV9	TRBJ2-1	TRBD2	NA	TGTGCCAGCAGCGTAGCTGAGTGGCGACTAGCGGGAGTTAGCTCCTACAATGAGCAGTTCTTC	CASSVAEWRLAGVSSYNEQFF
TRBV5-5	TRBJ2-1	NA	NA	TGTGCCAGCAGCTTGGGGGTTGGCGAGCAGTTCTTC	CASSLGVGEQFF
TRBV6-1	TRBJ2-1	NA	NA	TGTGCCAGCAGTGAACTCAAGGGGCTGTTCTTC	CASSELKGLFF
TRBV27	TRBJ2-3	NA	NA	TGTGCCAGCAGTCAGTACAGGGGGATAGCGGGAGATACGCAGTATTTT	CASSQYRGIAGDTQYF
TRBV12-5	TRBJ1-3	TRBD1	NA	TGTGCTAGTGGTTGGACAGGGGCTGGGTCTGGAAACACCATATATTTT	CASGWTGAGSGNTIYF
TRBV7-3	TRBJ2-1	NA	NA	TGTGCCAGCAGCTTATTTGGTCAGGGCTACAATGAGCAGTTCTTC	CASSLFGQGYNEQFF
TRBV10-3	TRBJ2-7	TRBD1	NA	TGTGCCATCAGGGCGGACAGGGGAGCGCTTCGCGAGCAGTACTTC	CAIRADRGALREQYF
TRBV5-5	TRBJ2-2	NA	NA	TGTGCCAGCAGCCCCGGGCCGGCTGCGAACACCGGGGAGCTGTTTTTT	CASSPGPAANTGELFF
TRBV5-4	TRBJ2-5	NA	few	TGTGCCAGCAGCTTGCGCCAGGGTAAAGAGACCCAGTACTTC	CASSLRQGKETQYF
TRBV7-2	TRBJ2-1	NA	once	TGTGCCAGCAGCACCGGACAGTCTTACAATGAGCAGTTCTTC	CASSTGQSYNEQFF
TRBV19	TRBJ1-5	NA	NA	TGTGCCAGTAGCCCTTTGAGGGATCAGCCCCAGCATTTT	CASSPLRDQPQHF
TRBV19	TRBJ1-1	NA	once	TGTGCCAGTAGTATAGACAACCAGGGGAACACTGAAGCTTTCTTT	CASSIDNQGNTEAFF